This T cell receptor beta chain was observed in a study of blood T cell repertoires in COVID-19. Clones were sequenced by immunoSEQ multiplex PCR, and TCRdb holds only the in-frame ones, with some missing. The data contain approximately 100,000 clones, approximately 88% of them seen just once; the ten biggest clones take up 6.5%. The CDR3 is made up of 13 amino acids. The V and J ends lost 2 bases and 10 bases respectively, with 12 bases between them. This TCR was recovered from a woman aged 55 to 70 with acute or convalescent COVID-19. The chain recombines TRBV12-3 or TRBV12-4 with TRBJ2-1; D is possibly TRBD2 (6 bases). What was sequenced was peripheral blood. The DNA for the CDR3 is TGTGCCAGCAGTTTATTGTCGGCGGGAGAGCAGTTCTTC. Its translation is CASSLLSAGEQFF.